The T cell receptor beta chain under discussion was sequenced for a study of blood T cell repertoires in COVID-19 (TCRdb year 2020). As for the study more broadly: Samples covering the acute and convalescent phases of COVID-19 were provided by collaborators in the United States, Italy and Spain. The repertoires were released in a freely available public database intended as a resource for research on the immune response to SARS-CoV-2. The samples were drawn from two sources: the first 160 participants of the ongoing ImmuneRACE study, and approximately 1,300 subjects contributed by 6 global collaborators. Deeply sampled blood TCRbeta repertoires from subjects exposed to, actively infected with, or recovered from COVID-19 were included in the dataset. The sample metadata nearly always contained a de-identified subject ID, COVID-19 status, age in years and sex. The material from the prospective study consisted of cDNA or gDNA derived from T cells, B-cell-depleted T cells, or PBMCs. Where available, HLA class I and class II types were taken from metadata supplied by the sample provider and were not determined by assay-based typing.

Collaborating institutions collected whole blood in K2EDTA tubes following their own protocols. For TCRbeta analysis, collaborators shipped samples in one of three forms: frozen whole blood, isolated PBMCs, or DNA extracted from either of those sample types. TCRbeta CDR3 regions were amplified from genomic DNA using the immunoSEQ Assay, a bias-controlled multiplex PCR. As for how the authors treated the data: The number of nucleated cells in each sample was estimated by amplification of reference gene primers within the assay. To quantify the absolute abundance of each unique TCRbeta CDR3 rearrangement, sequence reads were collapsed and filtered. For each sample, productive Simpson clonality was calculated as the square root of Simpson's diversity index over productive rearrangements. TCRdb holds this immuneACCESS table with in-frame rearrangements only. Some clones are missing; in checked studies, unresolved V genes explain under half, and the rest has no known cause. V, J and clone size derive from that table, while D and trimming were established from the DNA sequence. Within this sample are 100,000 to 120,000 clones, with more than 80% of them counted one time only. Approximately 8.1% of the sample comes from the top ten.

Points on this clone: Its antigen target is currently unknown. Base qualities were left out, and no much larger clone turns up one base away.

Here is what the overall study found, with its caveats: Clinical and demographic metadata were provided uncurated, with the amount varying by source and participant.

Relative to germline, V is missing 6 bases and J is missing 5 bases, with 4 bases of the junction outside any gene match. The cysteine opens and the phenylalanine closes a CDR3 of 14 amino acids. The only DNA kept is the CDR3, 42 bases in frame from the first base. CDR1 and CDR2 are read off the germline V gene as MNHEY and SVGAGI. The rearrangement joined TRBV6-5 to TRBJ1-4, with 9 middle bases fitting TRBD1. The sample taken for sequencing was peripheral blood. This clonotype was sampled from a woman aged 40 to 50 with acute or convalescent COVID-19. The CDR3 region has the sequence CASSRQGGNEKLFF. In nucleotide form, the sequence is TGTGCCAGCAGCCGACAGGGGGGAAATGAAAAACTGTTTTTT.